These 8 T cell receptor beta chains were sequenced from one sample in a study of shared clonotypes between healthy human individuals. Method: immunoSEQ multiplex PCR; TCRdb's copy keeps in-frame clones and lacks some. The sample lists 2 million to 2.5 million clones, more than 85% seen once, with about 0.38% in the top ten. The specimen was naive CD4+ T cells from PBMCs. Subset denoted: CD45RA+ positively selected. All receptors derive from a man aged 18 to 30 in good health. Some clones in this sample may be carry-over from other donors' samples.

This rearrangement joins TRBV29-1 to TRBJ1-3; TRBD1 agrees at 7 bases. CDR1 is SQVTM, CDR2 ANQGSEA, per germline. The CDR3 covers 15 residues. Germline trimming cut 4 bases from V and 0 bases from J; bases unmatched to any gene: 6. CDR3 region: CSVGLGTDSGNTIYF. The CDR3 nucleotides read TGCAGCGTTGGACTCGGGACAGACTCTGGAAACACCATATATTTT.

The V gene is TRBV27, the J gene TRBJ2-7; 14 bases are a match to TRBD2. The CDR3 length is 19 residues. Germline trimming cut 5 bases from V and 3 bases from J; bases unmatched to any gene: 15. Looked up from germline, CDR1 is MNHEY and CDR2 is SMNVEV (reference sequence). CDR3 coding DNA: TGTGCCAGCAGTGGGACTAGCGGGAGCACCCGGGCCCCTAACTACGAGCAGTACTTC. It specifies CASSGTSGSTRAPNYEQYF.

V and J are TRBV6-5 and TRBJ2-6; the match to TRBD2 covers 7 bases. CDR3 size: 13 residues. Germline loops: CDR1 MNHEY, CDR2 SVGAGI. V gave up 8 bases and J gave up 2 bases; unmatched junction bases: 0. CDR3 nucleotides: TGTGCCAGCCGGGAGGCTGGGGCCAACGTCCTGACTTTC. Translation gives CASREAGANVLTF.

J is TRBJ2-7 and V is TRBV4-1, with 7 nucleotides matching TRBD1. This CDR3 has 15 amino acids. Germline V gene data show CDR1 as MGHRA and CDR2 as YSYEKL. V dropped 1 base and J dropped 3; count of bases not matched to a gene: 6. CDR3 sequence reads: CASSQGQGAFYEQYF. CDR3 bases: TGCGCCAGCAGCCAAGGACAGGGTGCCTTCTACGAGCAGTACTTC.

The genes are TRBV5-1 and TRBJ2-2; the D is unclear. CDR1 SGHRS and CDR2 YFSETQ come from the germline V gene. The CDR3 runs to 14 residues. With 5 bases removed from V and 0 bases from J, the gap between germline ends came to 8 bases. Written as DNA, the CDR3 is TGCGCCAGCAGGGCGATCGCGAACACCGGGGAGCTGTTTTTT. Its protein product is CASRAIANTGELFF.

The chain combines TRBV28 with TRBJ2-2; 10 bases map to TRBD2. The CDR3 has 18 residues. The junction had 13 bases not matched to a gene; V was cut back by 6 bases and J by 3 bases. Germline V CDR1 and CDR2: MDHEN, SYDVKM. The DNA for the CDR3 is TGTGCCAGCAGGCGAGGACTAGCGGTCGGGAAACACACCGGGGAGCTGTTTTTT. Translation: CASRRGLAVGKHTGELFF.

CDR3 sequence reads: CASGTTSGRYPLNEQFF. CDR3 nucleotides: TGTGCTAGTGGCACGACTAGCGGGAGGTACCCGCTCAATGAGCAGTTCTTC. The chain joins TRBV12-5 to TRBJ2-1; 13 nucleotides agree with TRBD2. The J segment lost 6 bases and the V segment lost 6 bases, leaving 11 bases of the junction unmatched. This CDR3 is 17 amino acids long. Germline assignment: CDR1 LGHNT and CDR2 FRNRAP.

The chain links TRBV2 to TRBJ1-1, with 8 bases identical to TRBD1. Germline values: CDR1 SNHLY, CDR2 FYNNEI. This CDR3 comprises 13 residues. V lost 7 bases and J lost 3; bases outside the gene matches: 4. CDR3 bases: TGTGCCAGCACGGGACAGGCACACACTGAAGCTTTCTTT. It translates to CASTGQAHTEAFF. Complete variable domain (other parts from reference TRBV2 and TRBJ1-1): EPEVTQTPSHQVTQMGQEVILRCVPISNHLYFYWYRQILGQKVEFLVSFYNNEISEKSEIFDDQFSVERPDGSNFTLKIRSTKLEDSAMYFCASTGQAHTEAFFGQGTRLTVV.